This T cell receptor (beta chain) was recovered during a study of T cells in Graves' hyperthyroidism and ophthalmopathy. RNA transcripts provided the source from which TCR beta CDR3 regions were amplified. The primer set for the first-round RT-PCR of the TCR CDR3 was HTBI. Using its own MiXCR run on the multiplex PCR reads, TCRdb lists one record per CDR3 protein. Among more than 500,000 distinct CDR3 sequences listed, approximately 14% were seen once. Sequencing was done on a sample of blood. The sequence was collected from a woman in her thirties or forties with Graves' hyperthyroidism.

The CDR3 DNA reads TGTGCCAGTAGTTACACTCCGGGACAGGGGGCTAGGACAGATACGCAGTATTTT. Protein product: CASSYTPGQGARTDTQYF. The genes are TRBV19 and TRBJ2-3; the match to TRBD1 covers 12 bases. Per germline, CDR1 LNHDA and CDR2 SQIVND (reference sequence). The CDR3 spans 18 residues. V shed 5 bases and J 3 bases; nucleotides not matched to a gene: 12.